This TCR beta chain was captured in a study of CD8 T cells in Susac syndrome. General study results and limits: In its TCR sequencing and HLA analysis, the study acknowledged that the number of individuals was relatively small. Clonal expansion involving Susac CD8+ cells peaked in TEMRA cells and active patients.

An amount of RNA that ranged from roughly 0.5 to 1 ug was reverse transcribed with random hexamers. Amplification of TCR beta CDR3 was carried out by immunoSEQ multiplex PCR, which covered 54 Vbeta and 13 Jbeta segments. Each CDR3 protein gets one entry after TCRdb re-called the immunoSEQ multiplex PCR reads with MiXCR. The sample records some 75,000 distinct CDR3 sequences, about 94% being singletons. In the case of this clonotype: Antigen specificity is unknown.

CD8+ and CD4+ T cells were negatively isolated; TEMRA cells were FACS-enriched. Sequenced material: CD8+ T cells from PBMCs. The receptor was derived from a human donor with Susac syndrome.

DNA for the CDR3: TGTGCCAGCAGTTTATACAGGGAGTATGGCTACACCTTC. It translates to CASSLYREYGYTF. The gene calls are TRBV28 and TRBJ1-2, with a possible D match to TRBD1 (6 bases). Looked up from germline, CDR1 is MDHEN and CDR2 is SYDVKM. Trimming removed 1 base at V and 5 bases at J, with 8 bases between. This CDR3 has 13 residues.